Each of the 30 T cell receptor beta chains below was sequenced from the same sample in a study of shared clonotypes between healthy human individuals. Sequencing used immunoSEQ multiplex PCR; TCRdb keeps in-frame clones, though not all of them. Of approximately 740,000 clones listed, nearly 95% are singletons. Naive CD8 isolation took CD45RO-negative cells positively selected for CCR7 and excluded terminally differentiated effector memory CD45RA+ cells. Material: naive CD8+ T cells sorted from blood. These TCRs come from a man aged 25 to 45 in good health.

A remark on this clone: Different DNA sequences within this sample yield the same CDR3. V usage is TRBV6-5 and J usage is TRBJ2-5; a possible D gene is TRBD1 (6 bases). Germline CDR1 is MNHEY and CDR2 is SVGAGI. The ends were cut back, 0 bases at V and 2 bases at J, with 7 bases in the middle. The length of the CDR3 is 14 residues. CDR3 nucleotides: TGTGCCAGCAGTTACTCGACAGGACAAGAGACCCAGTACTTC. It specifies CASSYSTGQETQYF.

Only one count was recorded for this clone. The V and J genes are TRBV7-9 and TRBJ1-3; D uncertain. In germline, CDR1 is SEHNR, CDR2 FQNEAQ (reference sequence). Trimming left V 1 base short and J 4 bases short, with 14 bases between. This CDR3 is 16 amino acids long. The CDR3 region has the DNA TGTGCCAGCAGCTTAGTGATACGCGGAATGGGAAACACCATATATTTT. It encodes CASSLVIRGMGNTIYF.

The chain combines TRBV29-1 with TRBJ2-2, with TRBD1 identical over 10 bases. The CDR3 spans 15 residues. Germline V gives CDR1 SQVTM, CDR2 ANQGSEA. J lost 4 bases, V lost 5 bases, and 7 bases had no gene match. CDR3 DNA sequence: TGCAGCGTTCGGACAGGGGGGACCCTCACCGGGGAGCTGTTTTTT. Its translation: CSVRTGGTLTGELFF.

The genes are TRBV9 and TRBJ1-1, with D unclear. The CDR3 loop spans 14 amino acids. Germline CDR1 is SGDLS and CDR2 is YYNGEE. Trimming stripped 0 bases from V and 1 base from J, with 7 bases between. This chain's CDR3 is CASSVGSRNTEAFF. The CDR3 DNA is TGTGCCAGCAGCGTAGGTAGCAGGAACACTGAAGCTTTCTTT.

This clone came up once. The chain couples TRBV30 to TRBJ2-1; TRBD2 aligns across 11 bases. There are 15 residues in the CDR3. CDR1 and CDR2 (germline): GTSNPN, SVGIG (reference sequence). Germline trimming cut 3 bases from V and 1 base from J; bases unmatched to any gene: 2. DNA for the CDR3: TGTGCCTGGAGGCTAGCGGGAGGTTCCTACAATGAGCAGTTCTTC. Encoded protein: CAWRLAGGSYNEQFF.

This clone has only one observation. The chain carries TRBV7-9 and TRBJ2-7; D uncertain. The CDR3 loop spans 11 amino acids. V lost 5 bases and J lost 7, with 9 bases in between. Per the germline V gene, CDR1 is SEHNR and CDR2 is FQNEAQ (reference sequence). Here the CDR3 DNA reads TGTGCCAGCAGCCCCGTCCGGGAGCAGTACTTC. This codes for CASSPVREQYF.

The gene calls are TRBV29-1 and TRBJ1-1; D not resolved. Per germline, CDR1 SQVTM and CDR2 ANQGSEA. The length of the CDR3 is 11 residues. Trimming pared 4 bases from V and 6 bases from J, leaving 9 bases between. CDR3 sequence (DNA): TGCAGCGTTGTGACGTACGCTGAAGCTTTCTTT. This codes for CSVVTYAEAFF.

The V call is TRBV7-3, the J call TRBJ1-1, with unresolved D. V shed 0 bases and J shed 1 base, with 9 bases lying between them. Germline V gene lookup returns CDR1 SGHTA and CDR2 FQGTGA. The CDR3 has 15 residues. CDR3 protein: CASSLTSIGNTEAFF. The CDR3 bases are TGTGCCAGCAGCTTAACATCGATAGGGAACACTGAAGCTTTCTTT.

This clone was seen a handful of times. This chain links TRBV11-2 with TRBJ2-7; possibly TRBD1 for D (6 bases). Germline V gene data show CDR1 as SGHAT and CDR2 as FQNNGV. This CDR3 has 12 residues. The ends were cut back, 5 bases at V and 1 base at J, with 6 bases in the middle. The CDR3 DNA reads TGTGCCAGCAGCCAGGGGTCCTACGAGCAGTACTTC. This codes for CASSQGSYEQYF. The complete variable domain, with remaining parts taken from reference TRBV11-2 and TRBJ2-7, reads EAGVAQSPRYKIIEKRQSVAFWCNPISGHATLYWYQQILGQGPKLLIQFQNNGVVDDSQLPKDRFSAERLKGVDSTLKIQPAKLEDSAVYLCASSQGSYEQYFGPGTRLTVT.

The chain couples TRBV20-1 to TRBJ2-5; 10 bases line up with TRBD1. V trimming: 1 base; J trimming: 14 bases; junction bases outside the gene matches: 1. This CDR3 is built from 10 residues. Germline CDR1 is DFQATT and CDR2 is SNEGSKA (reference sequence). CDR3 sequence reads: CSARGDRGYF. The CDR3 nucleotides read TGCAGTGCTAGAGGGGACAGGGGCTACTTC.

The chain links TRBV7-6 to TRBJ2-2; D could derive from TRBD1 or TRBD2 (5 bases each). V was shortened by 4 bases and J by 0 bases, with 12 bases between the two germline ends. The CDR3 runs to 16 residues. Germline CDR1 and CDR2: SGHVS and FNYEAQ. This CDR3 is CASSSWDQTNTGELFF. The CDR3 DNA reads TGTGCCAGCAGCTCCTGGGACCAAACGAACACCGGGGAGCTGTTTTTT.

The table lists this clone with a count of one. The rearrangement links TRBV9 to TRBJ2-7; 9 nucleotides align to TRBD2. The CDR3 runs to 14 residues. V lost 5 bases to trimming and J lost 3 bases; unmatched junction nucleotides: 6. CDR1 is SGDLS, CDR2 YYNGEE, per germline. The CDR3: CASSQYSGSYEQYF. As DNA, the CDR3 is TGTGCCAGCAGTCAATATAGCGGGAGCTACGAGCAGTACTTC.

This clone has just one count. V usage is TRBV5-1 and J usage is TRBJ2-7; the D is unclear. Germline V lookup: CDR1 SGHRS, CDR2 YFSETQ. There are 13 residues in the CDR3. V gave up 2 bases and J gave up 5 bases, with 11 bases separating them. The CDR3 DNA follows: TGCGCCAGCAGCTTTTTCGGTGCCGACGAGCAGTACTTC. Translated: CASSFFGADEQYF.

Concerning this clone itself: Within the sample, other DNA sequences also encode this same CDR3. The J gene is TRBJ1-5, the V gene TRBV28; D may be TRBD1 (5 bases). The V end lost 1 base, the J end lost 0 bases, and 10 bases lay between the germline ends. The V gene's germline CDR1 is MDHEN and CDR2 SYDVKM. This CDR3 has 16 residues. In DNA, the CDR3 is TGTGCCAGCAGTTTATCGGGGGATTATAGCAATCAGCCCCAGCATTTT. This gives the protein CASSLSGDYSNQPQHF.

The chain has TRBV27 and TRBJ2-7; TRBD1 aligns across 7 bases. Germline CDR1 MNHEY, CDR2 SMNVEV (reference sequence). The CDR3 loop spans 14 amino acids. V shed 5 bases, J shed 4 bases, and the junction held 8 bases outside the gene matches. The CDR3 loop is CASSHGQAGYEQYF. The CDR3, as DNA: TGTGCCAGCAGTCACGGACAGGCCGGTTACGAGCAGTACTTC.

The rearrangement joins TRBV14 to TRBJ2-2; 7 nucleotides agree with TRBD2. J lost 6 bases, V lost 5 bases, and 9 bases had no gene match. The CDR3 covers 15 residues. Germline lookup yields CDR1 SGHDN and CDR2 FVKESK. The CDR3 spells CASSIAGEMAGELFF. CDR3 sequence (DNA): TGTGCCAGCAGCATTGCGGGAGAGATGGCCGGGGAGCTGTTTTTT.

The gene calls are TRBV5-4 and TRBJ2-7; perhaps TRBD2 as D (6 bases). CDR3 length equals 14 residues. V lost 0 bases and J 3 bases, leaving 10 bases between the germline ends. Looked up from germline, CDR1 is SGHNT and CDR2 is YYREEE (reference sequence). CDR3 amino acids: CASSLGDSDYEQYF. Written as DNA, the CDR3 is TGTGCCAGCAGCTTGGGGGACTCGGACTACGAGCAGTACTTC.

The CDR3 nucleotides are TGTGCCAGCAGCGCACCGGACAGGGGTTCCAATGAGCAGTTCTTC. Its translation: CASSAPDRGSNEQFF. The genes are TRBV7-6 and TRBJ2-1, with 9 bases fitting TRBD1. V shed 5 bases and J 6 bases; nucleotides not matched to a gene: 8. Germline loops: CDR1 SGHVS, CDR2 FNYEAQ. The CDR3 spans 15 residues.

This sequence joins TRBV2 and TRBJ2-5; the D gene is possibly TRBD1 (5 bases). This CDR3 has 19 amino acids. Germline CDR1 SNHLY, CDR2 FYNNEI. V dropped 0 bases and J dropped 2 bases, with 22 bases sitting between them. CDR3 nucleotide sequence: TGTGCCAGCAGTGAAGCTATACAGGTAGGTAGGCGTGGACAAGAGACCCAGTACTTC. This gives the protein CASSEAIQVGRRGQETQYF.

This clone was detected only once. This rearrangement joins TRBV6-5 to TRBJ2-7, with a weak D call TRBD2 (6 bases). This CDR3 contains 16 residues. Germline assignment: CDR1 MNHEY and CDR2 SVGAGI. V lost 0 bases and J 0 bases, leaving 12 bases between the germline ends. CDR3: CASSYSLGGSSYEQYF. The CDR3 DNA reads as TGTGCCAGCAGTTACTCCCTGGGGGGTAGCTCCTACGAGCAGTACTTC.

V and J are TRBV11-2 and TRBJ2-7; TRBD2 might be the D (6 bases). This CDR3 region has 13 residues. Looked up from germline, CDR1 is SGHAT and CDR2 is FQNNGV. V lost 5 bases and J lost 2, with 10 bases in between. CDR3 in amino acids: CASSGGETYEQYF. Here the CDR3 DNA reads TGTGCCAGCAGCGGCGGGGAGACCTACGAGCAGTACTTC.

The V call is TRBV4-1, the J call TRBJ2-5; the D gene is possibly TRBD2 (6 bases). This CDR3 is 16 amino acids long. Germline V lookup: CDR1 MGHRA, CDR2 YSYEKL. V lost 1 base to trimming and J lost 0 bases, with 12 bases between them. The CDR3 nucleotides read TGCGCCAGCAGCCAAGCTTTAGCGGACCACCAAGAGACCCAGTACTTC. Translation: CASSQALADHQETQYF.

The chain links TRBV11-2 to TRBJ1-2; 10 nucleotides agree with TRBD1. This CDR3 spans 15 amino acids. Germline CDR1 is SGHAT and CDR2 is FQNNGV. The V gene end was trimmed by 5 bases and the J gene end by 4 bases; junction bases not matched to a gene: 7. The CDR3 bases are TGTGCCAGCAGCACGTCGACAGGGGGCACCTATGGCTACACCTTC. Encoded protein: CASSTSTGGTYGYTF.

V usage is TRBV7-6 and J usage is TRBJ2-7; D gene ambiguous. Germline V gene lookup returns CDR1 SGHVS and CDR2 FNYEAQ. This CDR3 contains 14 residues. Trimming removed 3 bases from V and 7 bases from J, with 16 bases in between. The CDR3 nucleotides read TGTGCCAGCAGCTTTGAGGACCGGCCCTGGGAGCAGTACTTC. Its translation: CASSFEDRPWEQYF. The full variable domain, completed using reference TRBV7-6 and TRBJ2-7, is GAGVSQSPRYKVTKRGQDVALRCDPISGHVSLYWYRQALGQGPEFLTYFNYEAQQDKSGLPNDRFSAERPEGSISTLTIQRTEQRDSAMYRCASSFEDRPWEQYFGPGTRLTVT.

The V and J genes are TRBV19 and TRBJ1-2; D perhaps matches TRBD1 (5 bases). Germline V CDR1 and CDR2: LNHDA, SQIVND (reference sequence). CDR3 length equals 14 residues. V lost 7 bases to trimming and J lost 6 bases, with 18 bases between them. CDR3 DNA: TGTGCCAGTAACCCAGGGCTACGTCGCGATGGCTACACCTTC. Its translation is CASNPGLRRDGYTF.

J is TRBJ2-7 and V is TRBV25-1, with D uncertain. Germline V gene lookup returns CDR1 MGHDK and CDR2 SYGVNS. There are 11 residues in the CDR3. The CDR3 here is CATYGRNEQYF. For the CDR3, the DNA is TGTGCTACCTATGGGCGAAACGAGCAGTACTTC.

This chain connects TRBV11-2 to TRBJ1-1; D is possibly TRBD1 (5 bases). The V gene lost 5 bases and the J gene lost 1 base, with 14 bases spanning the gap. Germline CDR1 SGHAT, CDR2 FQNNGV. The CDR3 covers 15 residues. Written as DNA, the CDR3 is TGTGCCAGCAGCCGGCGCCGGGGGGAGAACACTGAAGCTTTCTTT. Its translation: CASSRRRGENTEAFF.

J is TRBJ1-2 and V is TRBV28, with no clear D. The V end was cut by 4 bases, the J end by 3 bases, with 12 bases between. The CDR3 is 14 residues long. Looked up from germline, CDR1 is MDHEN and CDR2 is SYDVKM. The CDR3: CASSSAVLHYGYTF. In DNA form, the CDR3 reads TGTGCCAGCAGTTCGGCGGTACTTCACTATGGCTACACCTTC.

The CDR3 DNA reads TGTGCCAGCAGTTATGGCGGGAGTCTCTCCTACGAGCAGTACTTC. This gives the protein CASSYGGSLSYEQYF. This sequence joins TRBV27 and TRBJ2-7, with 7 positions matching TRBD2. Germline CDR1 MNHEY, CDR2 SMNVEV (reference sequence). The CDR3 has 15 amino acids. Trimming cost V 4 bases and J 0 bases; bases outside gene matches: 6.

The rearrangement links TRBV27 to TRBJ1-4; 7 bases are shared with TRBD1. CDR3 length equals 14 residues. Germline lookup yields CDR1 MNHEY and CDR2 SMNVEV (reference sequence). V trimming: 6 bases; J trimming: 2 bases; junction bases outside the gene matches: 3. The CDR3 reads CASRPGGTNEKLFF. CDR3 in DNA: TGTGCCAGCAGGCCAGGGGGGACTAATGAAAAACTGTTTTTT. Together with reference TRBV27 and TRBJ1-4, the CDR3 gives the full variable domain: EAQVTQNPRYLITVTGKKLTVTCSQNMNHEYMSWYRQDPGLGLRQIYYSMNVEVTDKGDVPEGYKVSRKEKRNFPLILESPSPNQTSLYFCASRPGGTNEKLFFGSGTQLSVL.